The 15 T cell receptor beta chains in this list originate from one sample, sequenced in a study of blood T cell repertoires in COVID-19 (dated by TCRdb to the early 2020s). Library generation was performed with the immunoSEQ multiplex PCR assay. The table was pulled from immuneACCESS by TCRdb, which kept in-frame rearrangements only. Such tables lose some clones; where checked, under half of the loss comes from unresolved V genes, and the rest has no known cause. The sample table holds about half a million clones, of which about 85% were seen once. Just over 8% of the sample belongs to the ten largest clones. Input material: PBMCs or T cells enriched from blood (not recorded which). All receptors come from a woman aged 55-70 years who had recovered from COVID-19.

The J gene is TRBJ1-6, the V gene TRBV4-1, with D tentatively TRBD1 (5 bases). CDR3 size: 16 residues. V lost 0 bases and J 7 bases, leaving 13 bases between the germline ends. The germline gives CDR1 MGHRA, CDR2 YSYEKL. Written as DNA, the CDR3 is TGCGCCAGCAGCCAAGAAATGGCACGGGGGAATTCACCCCTCCACTTT. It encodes CASSQEMARGNSPLHF.

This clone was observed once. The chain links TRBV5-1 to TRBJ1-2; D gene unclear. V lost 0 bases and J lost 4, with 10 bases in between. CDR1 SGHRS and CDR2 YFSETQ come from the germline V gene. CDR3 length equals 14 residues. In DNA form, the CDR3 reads TGCGCCAGCAGCTTGGAAAACGCGCGCTATGGCTACACCTTC. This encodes CASSLENARYGYTF.

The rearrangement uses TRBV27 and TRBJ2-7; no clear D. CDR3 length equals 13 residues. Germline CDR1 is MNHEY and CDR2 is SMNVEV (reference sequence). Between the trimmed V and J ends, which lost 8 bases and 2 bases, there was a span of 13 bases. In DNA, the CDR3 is TGTGCCAGCGTCTCGACTGCGACCTACGAGCAGTACGTC. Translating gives CASVSTATYEQYV.

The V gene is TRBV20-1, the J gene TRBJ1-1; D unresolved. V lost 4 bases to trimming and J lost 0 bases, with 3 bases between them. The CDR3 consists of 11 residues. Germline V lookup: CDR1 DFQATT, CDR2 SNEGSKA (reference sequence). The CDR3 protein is CSANMNTEAFF. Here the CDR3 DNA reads TGCAGTGCTAATATGAACACTGAAGCTTTCTTT.

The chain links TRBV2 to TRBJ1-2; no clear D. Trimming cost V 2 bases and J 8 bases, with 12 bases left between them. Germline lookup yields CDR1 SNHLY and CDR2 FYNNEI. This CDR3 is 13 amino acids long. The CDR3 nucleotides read TGTGCCAGCAGTGAAAGCGTTTTGCAGGGCTACACCTTC. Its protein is CASSESVLQGYTF.

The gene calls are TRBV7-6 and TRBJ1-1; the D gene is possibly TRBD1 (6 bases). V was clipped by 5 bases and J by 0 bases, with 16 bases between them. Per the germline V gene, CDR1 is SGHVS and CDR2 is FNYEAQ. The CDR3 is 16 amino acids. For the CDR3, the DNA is TGTGCCAGCAGCCTCGGGGGGCGCCTGATGAACACTGAAGCTTTCTTT. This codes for CASSLGGRLMNTEAFF. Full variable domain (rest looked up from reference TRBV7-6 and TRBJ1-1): GAGVSQSPRYKVTKRGQDVALRCDPISGHVSLYWYRQALGQGPEFLTYFNYEAQQDKSGLPNDRFSAERPEGSISTLTIQRTEQRDSAMYRCASSLGGRLMNTEAFFGQGTRLTVV.

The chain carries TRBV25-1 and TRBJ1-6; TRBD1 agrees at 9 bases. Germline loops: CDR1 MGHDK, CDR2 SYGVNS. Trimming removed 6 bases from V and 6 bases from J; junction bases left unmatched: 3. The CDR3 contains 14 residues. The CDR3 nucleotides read TGTGCCAGCAGAGGGACAGGGAGTAATTCACCCCTCCACTTT. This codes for CASRGTGSNSPLHF.

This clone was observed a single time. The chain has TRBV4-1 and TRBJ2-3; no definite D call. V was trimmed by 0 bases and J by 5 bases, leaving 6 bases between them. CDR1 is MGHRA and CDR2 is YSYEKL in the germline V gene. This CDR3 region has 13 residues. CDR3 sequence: CASSQDFQDTQYF. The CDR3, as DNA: TGCGCCAGCAGCCAAGATTTCCAAGATACGCAGTATTTT.

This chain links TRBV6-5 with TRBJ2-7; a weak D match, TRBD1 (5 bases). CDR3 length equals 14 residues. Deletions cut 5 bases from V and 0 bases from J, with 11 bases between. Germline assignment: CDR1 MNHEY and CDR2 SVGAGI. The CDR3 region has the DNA TGTGCCAGCAGTAGGGGCACCTCCTCCTACGAGCAGTACTTC. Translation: CASSRGTSSYEQYF.

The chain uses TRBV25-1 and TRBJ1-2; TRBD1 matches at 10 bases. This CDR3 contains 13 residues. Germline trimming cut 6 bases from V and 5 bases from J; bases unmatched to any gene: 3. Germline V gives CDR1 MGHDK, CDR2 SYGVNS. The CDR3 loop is CASRRTGGYGYTF. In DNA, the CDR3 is TGTGCCAGCAGAAGGACAGGGGGTTATGGCTACACCTTC.

CDR3 DNA: TGTGCCAGCAGTGACGGGACAGGGGATGGCTACACCTTC. Protein product: CASSDGTGDGYTF. This chain links TRBV2 with TRBJ1-2; 10 positions agree with TRBD1. The CDR3 runs to 13 residues. Germline CDR1 SNHLY, CDR2 FYNNEI. The V and J ends lost 3 bases and 6 bases, in that order; junction bases with no gene match: 1.

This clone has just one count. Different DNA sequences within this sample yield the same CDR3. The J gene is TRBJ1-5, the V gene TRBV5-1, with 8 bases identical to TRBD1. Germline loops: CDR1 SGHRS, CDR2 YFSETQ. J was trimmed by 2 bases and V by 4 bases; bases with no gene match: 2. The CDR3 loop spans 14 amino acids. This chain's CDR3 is CASSPDRGNQPQHF. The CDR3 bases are TGCGCCAGCAGCCCGGACAGGGGCAATCAGCCCCAGCATTTT.

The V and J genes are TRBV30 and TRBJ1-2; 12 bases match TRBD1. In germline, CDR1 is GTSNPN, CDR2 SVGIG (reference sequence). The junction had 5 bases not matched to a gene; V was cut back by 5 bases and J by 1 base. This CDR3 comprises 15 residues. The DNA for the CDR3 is TGTGCCTGGGCGGGACAGGGGGCGATTAACTATGGCTACACCTTC. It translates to CAWAGQGAINYGYTF.

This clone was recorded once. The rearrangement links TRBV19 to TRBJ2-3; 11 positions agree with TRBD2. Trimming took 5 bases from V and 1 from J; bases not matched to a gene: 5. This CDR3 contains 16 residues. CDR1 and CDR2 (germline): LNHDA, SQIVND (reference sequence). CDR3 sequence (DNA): TGTGCCAGTAGTGTGGGACTAGCGGTTGGCACAGATACGCAGTATTTT. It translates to CASSVGLAVGTDTQYF.

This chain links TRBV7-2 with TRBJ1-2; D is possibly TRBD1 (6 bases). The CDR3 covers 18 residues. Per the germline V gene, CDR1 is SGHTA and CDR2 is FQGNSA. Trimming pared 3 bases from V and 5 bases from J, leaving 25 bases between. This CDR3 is CASSFIIVSRDIEYGYTF. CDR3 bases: TGTGCCAGCAGCTTTATAATTGTATCTCGGGACATTGAATATGGCTACACCTTC.